What follows are 14 T cell receptor beta chains derived from one specimen sequenced in a study of T cells expressing NK-cell markers. One entry per CDR3 protein, without DNA, is what TCRdb gives after re-calling the 5' RACE reads. The sample holds some 410,000 distinct CDR3 sequences. Sequenced input: blood T cells: a sorted CD56 or NKG2C T cell subset, CD4+ or CD8+ T cells, or bulk PBMC T cells (not recorded which). The receptors derive from a woman aged 18-70 years in good health.

This chain joins TRBV6-6 and TRBJ2-1; the D call from TCRdb, TRBD2, cannot be confirmed without DNA. Per the germline V gene, CDR1 is MNHNY and CDR2 is SVGAGI (reference sequence). This CDR3 contains 12 residues. CDR3 protein: CTSGRLYNEQFF.

V and J are TRBV10-3 and TRBJ2-3; TCRdb's D call, TRBD1, is unchecked because there is no DNA. The CDR3 length is 14 residues. The V gene's germline CDR1 is ENHRY and CDR2 SYGVKD. This CDR3 reads CAISESTGLDTQYF.

The chain recombines TRBV4-1 with TRBJ1-5; TCRdb designates TRBD1, a call that cannot be tested without DNA. The CDR3 is made up of 16 amino acids. The germline V gene encodes CDR1 MGHRA and CDR2 YSYEKL. This CDR3 reads CASSQETRGLNQPQHF.

The rearrangement uses TRBV7-9 and TRBJ1-5; TCRdb's D gene call, TRBD1, goes unchecked for lack of DNA. The germline gives CDR1 SEHNR, CDR2 FQNEAQ (reference sequence). The length of the CDR3 is 14 residues. CDR3 loop: CASSNRGDSQPQHF. Based on the CDR3 plus reference TRBV7-9 and TRBJ1-5, the full variable domain is DTGVSQNPRHKITKRGQNVTFRCDPISEHNRLYWYRQTLGQGPEFLTYFQNEAQLEKSRLLSDRFSAERPKGSFSTLEIQRTEQGDSAMYLCASSNRGDSQPQHFGDGTRLSIL.

This chain uses TRBV6-5 with TRBJ2-1. This CDR3 contains 13 residues. Germline assignment: CDR1 MNHEY and CDR2 SVGAGI. The chain's CDR3 is CASSWGLRNEQFF.

V usage is TRBV5-3 and J usage is TRBJ1-5. TRBV5-3 is known as an ORF, though its function is uncertain. The CDR3 sequence is 14 residues long. CDR3 loop: CARRGPHGHQPQHF.

The J gene is TRBJ2-5, the V gene TRBV3-1; no DNA is available, so the TRBD1 call from TCRdb remains unchecked. This CDR3 spans 14 amino acids. Germline CDR1 LGHDT, CDR2 YNNKEL (reference sequence). The CDR3 loop reads CASSQRGTGETQYF.

The chain combines TRBV27 with TRBJ2-1; TCRdb's D call, TRBD1, is unchecked because there is no DNA. The CDR3 contains 13 residues. The germline gives CDR1 MNHEY, CDR2 SMNVEV (reference sequence). This CDR3 reads CASSLGGPYEQFF.

The chain has TRBV20-1 and TRBJ2-7. The CDR3 is 15 amino acids. CDR1 is DFQATT, CDR2 SNEGSKA, per germline (reference sequence). This CDR3 reads CSARDRKTSPYEQYF.

The CDR3 sequence: CSARTGVAGGSYNEQFF. J is TRBJ2-1 and V is TRBV20-1; TCRdb indicates TRBD2, and absent DNA this call remains unverified. Germline V gene lookup returns CDR1 DFQATT and CDR2 SNEGSKA (reference sequence). The CDR3 extends over 17 amino acids.

This sequence joins TRBV20-1 and TRBJ2-1; the D call of TRBD2 rests on TCRdb alone, since no DNA is present to check it. This CDR3 comprises 13 residues. The V gene's germline CDR1 is DFQATT and CDR2 SNEGSKA (reference sequence). CDR3: CSARDSGNNEQFF.

The chain has TRBV12-3 or TRBV12-4 and TRBJ2-3; TCRdb returns TRBD1, unconfirmable since there is no DNA. CDR3 length: 14 residues. This CDR3 reads CASRRGAPTDTQYF.

The chain employs TRBV30 and TRBJ2-6. The CDR3 spans 15 residues. Germline V lookup: CDR1 GTSNPN, CDR2 SVGIG (reference sequence). The CDR3 region is CAWSVGNSGANVLTF.

This chain connects TRBV18 to TRBJ1-1. Germline V lookup: CDR1 KGHSH, CDR2 LQKENI. The CDR3 spans 14 residues. The CDR3 is CASSPRVEITEAFF. Combining the CDR3 with reference TRBV18 and TRBJ1-1 gives the whole variable domain NAGVMQNPRHLVRRRGQEARLRCSPMKGHSHVYWYRQLPEEGLKFMVYLQKENIIDESGMPKERFSAEFPKEGPSILRIQQVVRGDSAAYFCASSPRVEITEAFFGQGTRLTVV.